Listed below are T cell receptor beta chains from one sample, sequenced in a study of blood T cell repertoires in COVID-19. The repertoire was sequenced with immunoSEQ multiplex PCR; TCRdb's copy has only in-frame clones and lacks some. The table records just under 350,000 clones, more than 75% of them present only once. The sample comprised peripheral blood. These receptors were taken from a woman between 50 and 59 years old with COVID-19, enrolled during active disease. CDR3s include the opening cysteine and the closing phenylalanine or tryptophan. The D gene is left open where the match is weak. Expanded clones are given a class, and other clones once, few, many or no size at all.

. TRBJ2-1 TRBV11-1 TRBD1 TGTGCCAGCAGCTCCAGACAGGGCGGATGGCAGTTCTTC CASSSRQGGWQFF
. TRBJ2-4 TRBV30 . TGTGCCTGGAGTGTAACCCTACAAGGGGTCGGGAACATTCAGTACTTC CAWSVTLQGVGNIQYF
. TRBJ1-6 TRBV19 . TGTGCCAGTAGCATGCAGGGGAATTCACCCCTCCACTTT CASSMQGNSPLHF
. TRBJ2-7 TRBV20-1 . TGCAGTGCCGGGGGAACAGACGAGCAGTACTTC CSAGGTDEQYF
. TRBJ2-7 TRBV27 TRBD1 TGTGCCAGCAGTTTAATGCAGGGGGCTAACGAGCAGTACTTC CASSLMQGANEQYF
. TRBJ1-3 TRBV6-1 TRBD1 TGTGCCAGCAGTGAAGATGGGACAGGGTATTGGGGAAACACCATATATTTT CASSEDGTGYWGNTIYF
once TRBJ2-1 TRBV27 TRBD2 TGTGCCAGCAGTATAGCGGGGGCCTCCTACAATGAGCAGTTCTTC CASSIAGASYNEQFF
. TRBJ2-4 TRBV21-1 . TGTGCCAGCAGCAATACAGGGGGCGCAGCCAAAAACATTCAGTACTTC CASSNTGGAAKNIQYF
. TRBJ2-7 TRBV5-1 TRBD1 TGCGCCAGCAGCTTGGACAGGGGGAGGCAGTACTTC CASSLDRGRQYF
. TRBJ2-7 TRBV2 . TGTGCCAGCAGTGCTGTCCTGAGCTCCTACGAGCAGTACTTC CASSAVLSSYEQYF
. TRBJ1-4 TRBV5-1 TRBD1 TGCGCCAGCAGCTACTATACAGGGGGCAATAATGAAAAACTGTTTTTT CASSYYTGGNNEKLFF
. TRBJ2-1 TRBV7-9 TRBD2 TGTGCCAGCTCCCCCCTAGCGGGAGGGACTTACAATGAGCAGTTCTTC CASSPLAGGTYNEQFF
once TRBJ1-5 TRBV2 . TGTGCCAGCAGCAAGGAGGGCGGTCGGAATCAGCCCCAGCATTTT CASSKEGGRNQPQHF
. TRBJ2-7 TRBV11-2 TRBD1 TGTGCCAGCAGCCCTTCAGACAGGGGCTCCTACGAGCAGTACTTC CASSPSDRGSYEQYF
. TRBJ1-3 TRBV5-5 TRBD1 TGTGCCAGCAGCCGTATGGGGACAGCCTCTGGAAACACCATATATTTT CASSRMGTASGNTIYF
few TRBJ1-4 TRBV7-2 . TGTGCCAGCAGCTTAGCATGGCGGAAGGAAAAACTGTTTTTT CASSLAWRKEKLFF
. TRBJ1-4 TRBV18 TRBD1 TGTGCCAGCTCACCTGCGGGACAGGGCGCAGGTGAAAAACTGTTTTTT CASSPAGQGAGEKLFF
. TRBJ1-5 TRBV4-2 . TGTGCCAGCAGCCACCCGGAAAGGGGGGGAGTTGGCAATCAGCCCCAGCATTTT CASSHPERGGVGNQPQHF
. TRBJ2-7 TRBV6-2/TRBV6-3 TRBD1 TGTGCCAGCAGTTACCCCGACAGGGGGCCCCACGAGCAGTACTTC CASSYPDRGPHEQYF
once TRBJ1-5 TRBV4-1 TRBD1 TGCGCCAGCAGCAAAGGGGACAGGGGGCCAAATCAGCCCCAGCATTTT CASSKGDRGPNQPQHF
. TRBJ2-5 TRBV7-9 . TGTGCCAGCAGCTTAGGCCCTGAGCTGGCGGGTGGGGAGACCCAGTACTTC CASSLGPELAGGETQYF
. TRBJ2-3 TRBV24-1 . TGTGCCACCAGTGATTCCCTATTGGCACCGGACTACACAGATACGCAGTATTTT CATSDSLLAPDYTDTQYF
. TRBJ1-3 TRBV3-1/TRBV3-2 TRBD1 TGTGCCAGCAGCCTTGGGACAGGGACGAACACCATATATTTT CASSLGTGTNTIYF
. TRBJ1-1 TRBV6-5 . TGTGCCAGCAGTTACACCTCTACGGGCACTGAAGCTTTCTTT CASSYTSTGTEAFF